The 27 T cell receptor beta chains below all came from one sample that was sequenced in a study of T cells in Graves' hyperthyroidism and ophthalmopathy. What was amplified from RNA transcripts were TCR beta CDR3 regions. Carried out on the TCR CDR3, a first-round RT-PCR used the HTBI primer set. Each CDR3 protein gets one entry after TCRdb re-called the multiplex PCR reads with MiXCR. The sample has approximately 620,000 distinct CDR3 sequences, around 16% seen once. The specimen was blood. The source is a woman between 40 and 55 years old with Graves' ophthalmopathy.

This clonotype was recorded at least ten times. The J gene is TRBJ1-4, the V gene TRBV7-8; 7 bases fit TRBD1. Germline V lookup: CDR1 SGHVS, CDR2 FQNEAQ. J gave up 0 bases and V 5 bases, and 6 bases lay outside the gene matches. This CDR3 is 16 amino acids long. CDR3 region: CASSRQGGATNEKLFF. The CDR3 bases are TGTGCCAGCAGCCGACAGGGCGGTGCAACTAATGAAAAACTGTTTTTT.

As regards this clonotype: A much larger clone lies one base from this, so it may be a read error. A read error is likely, as this CDR3 ends without the conserved phenylalanine or tryptophan. This chain links TRBV28 with TRBJ2-1; a weak D match, TRBD1 (6 bases). Deletions cut 3 bases from V and 1 base from J, with 10 bases between. The V gene's germline CDR1 is MDHEN and CDR2 SYDVKM. The CDR3 extends over 15 amino acids. In nucleotides, the CDR3 is TGTGCCAGCAGTTTGGGGGCCTTATCCTACAATGAGCAGTTCTCC. Protein sequence: CASSLGALSYNEQFS.

A few counts support this clonotype. V and J are TRBV12-3 or TRBV12-4 and TRBJ1-6, with 10 bases identical to TRBD1. After removal of 6 bases from V and 7 bases from J, the junction contained 6 bases not matched to a gene. This CDR3 is built from 15 residues. The CDR3 DNA is TGTGCCAGCAGGGCCACGGGACAGGGGAATTCACCCCTCCACTTT. Translated: CASRATGQGNSPLHF.

This clonotype was observed many times. The chain recombines TRBV12-3 or TRBV12-4 with TRBJ2-1; perhaps TRBD1 as D (5 bases). The CDR3 is made up of 15 amino acids. Trimming took off 4 bases at V and 0 bases at J, with 10 bases between the two ends. The CDR3 is CASSWGIGSYNEQFF. The CDR3 DNA reads as TGTGCCAGCAGTTGGGGCATCGGCTCCTACAATGAGCAGTTCTTC.

This clonotype has a handful of counts. The chain employs TRBV29-1 and TRBJ1-1, with D perhaps matching TRBD1 (5 bases). V lost 5 bases and J 4 bases, leaving 11 bases between the germline ends. This CDR3 spans 12 amino acids. Germline CDR1 reads SQVTM; CDR2 reads ANQGSEA. The CDR3 region has the DNA TGCAGCGTTCCCACGGGGACCACTGAAGCTTTCTTT. It translates to CSVPTGTTEAFF.

This chain joins TRBV27 and TRBJ2-5; D is ambiguous. The CDR3 sequence is 14 residues long. V was trimmed by 5 bases and J by 5 bases, leaving 15 bases between them. Per the germline V gene, CDR1 is MNHEY and CDR2 is SMNVEV (reference sequence). The CDR3 DNA is TGTGCCAGCAGTCCCAGTTTTAAGAGGGAGACCCAGTACTTC. Encoded protein: CASSPSFKRETQYF.

This clonotype was seen more than once but under ten times. The rearrangement joins TRBV3-1 to TRBJ2-5; D assignment may be TRBD1 or TRBD2 (5 bases each). V lost 2 bases and J 5 bases, leaving 18 bases between the germline ends. This CDR3 region has 16 residues. Germline V gives CDR1 LGHDT, CDR2 YNNKEL (reference sequence). Here the CDR3 DNA reads TGTGCCAGCAGCCAACTCCCGGGACGGGGCTGGGAGACCCAGTACTTC. Protein product: CASSQLPGRGWETQYF.

In its sample, this clonotype was seen a few times. This chain links TRBV6-1 with TRBJ2-7; D is unclear. V was shortened by 7 bases and J by 7 bases, with 14 bases between the two germline ends. Germline V gene sequence: CDR1 MNHNS, CDR2 SASEGT. The length of the CDR3 is 12 residues. The CDR3 DNA follows: TGTGCCAGCATAAGTGTGGGGAATGAGCAGTACTTC. This sequence encodes CASISVGNEQYF.

This clonotype was counted ten times or more. The chain links TRBV12-3 or TRBV12-4 to TRBJ2-1, with TRBD2 matching over 7 bases. The CDR3 contains 16 residues. V trimming: 0 bases; J trimming: 2 bases; junction bases outside the gene matches: 4. For the CDR3, the DNA is TGTGCCAGCAGTTTAGCGGGGGGGTCCCCCTACAATGAGCAGTTCTTC. This encodes CASSLAGGSPYNEQFF.

This clonotype was found many times. The chain uses TRBV28 and TRBJ2-5; maybe TRBD1 (5 bases). In germline, CDR1 is MDHEN, CDR2 SYDVKM. There are 14 residues in the CDR3. The ends were cut back, 5 bases at V and 1 base at J, with 11 bases in the middle. The CDR3 DNA reads TGTGCCAGCAGTCTTCAGGGCCTCCAAGAGACCCAGTACTTC. Residues: CASSLQGLQETQYF. Looking up the rest from reference TRBV28 and TRBJ2-5 gives the full variable domain: DVKVTQSSRYLVKRTGEKVFLECVQDMDHENMFWYRQDPGLGLRLIYFSYDVKMKEKGDIPEGYSVSREKKERFSLILESASTNQTSMYLCASSLQGLQETQYFGPGTRLLVL.

The sample holds many counts of this clonotype. The CDR3: CASSEFRGGQETQYF. The CDR3 nucleotides are TGTGCCAGCAGTGAATTCCGCGGGGGCCAAGAGACCCAGTACTTC. The J gene is TRBJ2-5, the V gene TRBV6-1; 7 bases are a match to TRBD2. CDR1 is MNHNS, CDR2 SASEGT, per germline. The junction had 4 bases not matched to a gene; V was cut back by 2 bases and J by 1 base. The CDR3 has 15 amino acids.

This clonotype was observed many times. This rearrangement joins TRBV30 to TRBJ1-1; perhaps TRBD1 as D (6 bases). CDR1 is GTSNPN and CDR2 is SVGIG in the germline V gene (reference sequence). The CDR3 spans 12 residues. Trimming took 8 bases from V and 2 from J, leaving 12 bases between them. As DNA, the CDR3 is TGTGCCGGCAACAGGGCTAACACTGAAGCTTTCTTT. Residues: CAGNRANTEAFF.

This clonotype was counted between two and nine times. This sequence joins TRBV4-1 and TRBJ2-1; 8 nucleotides agree with TRBD2. The germline CDR1 and CDR2 sequences are MGHRA and YSYEKL. The CDR3 loop spans 15 amino acids. V gave up 4 bases and J gave up 4 bases; unmatched junction bases: 6. The CDR3 region is CASSLIAGSYNEQFF. The CDR3 DNA is TGCGCCAGCAGCCTAATAGCGGGGTCGTACAATGAGCAGTTCTTC.

This clonotype was observed at least ten times. This chain connects TRBV5-1 to TRBJ2-3; TRBD2 matches 11 bases. This CDR3 has 18 amino acids. Losses at the gene ends were 4 bases for V and 5 bases for J; bases not matched to a gene: 15. Germline CDR1 SGHRS, CDR2 YFSETQ. For the CDR3, the DNA is TGCGCCAGCAGCCGTCTCGGGACTAGCGGAAAAGGTGGAGATACGCAGTATTTT. It yields the protein CASSRLGTSGKGGDTQYF.

This clonotype was seen repeatedly, ten times or more. The chain employs TRBV29-1 and TRBJ2-3; D may be TRBD2 (6 bases). This CDR3 is 16 amino acids long. Germline CDR1 reads SQVTM; CDR2 reads ANQGSEA. Trimming pared 1 base from V and 2 bases from J, leaving 16 bases between. CDR3 protein: CSVEVGRGWYTDTQYF. The CDR3 nucleotides are TGCAGCGTTGAAGTTGGCCGGGGGTGGTACACAGATACGCAGTATTTT.

Many counts were recorded for this clonotype. A read error may produce the germline difference seen at one junction end. The chain joins TRBV2 to TRBJ2-3; 8 nucleotides match TRBD1. In germline, CDR1 is SNHLY, CDR2 FYNNEI. The length of the CDR3 is 14 residues. The CDR3 coding sequence is TGTGCCAGCAGGGAAGGACAGGGAGCAGATACGCAGTATTTT. Translation gives CASREGQGADTQYF.

This rearrangement joins TRBV7-6 to TRBJ1-5, with D unresolved. CDR1 is SGHVS, CDR2 FNYEAQ, per germline. V was cut by 6 bases and J by 0 bases, with 12 bases left in between. CDR3 length equals 15 residues. The CDR3 DNA reads as TGTGCCAGCAGGAGAACACCGAATAGCAATCAGCCCCAGCATTTT. Translation gives CASRRTPNSNQPQHF.

There are a few counts of this clonotype. V usage is TRBV24-1 and J usage is TRBJ2-3; 13 bases are a match to TRBD2. V was pared by 5 bases and J by 6 bases, with 10 bases of the junction left unmatched. The germline gives CDR1 KGHDR, CDR2 SFDVKD. The CDR3 runs to 17 residues. CDR3 nucleotide sequence: TGTGCCACCAGTGTCCCGGGACTAGCGGGAAAATCGGATACGCAGTATTTT. Its translation: CATSVPGLAGKSDTQYF.

This clonotype has at least ten counts. The chain recombines TRBV20-1 with TRBJ2-5; TRBD2 is a possible D gene (5 bases). This CDR3 has 13 residues. Trimming took off 6 bases at V and 5 bases at J, with 16 bases between the two ends. CDR1 and CDR2 (germline): DFQATT, SNEGSKA (reference sequence). CDR3 sequence reads: CSAPAPGGETQYF. As DNA, the CDR3 is TGCAGTGCCCCGGCCCCCGGCGGGGAGACCCAGTACTTC.

This clonotype came up many times. The genes are TRBV6-2 or TRBV6-3 and TRBJ2-3; 8 bases match TRBD2. The trim removed 4 bases at V and 1 base at J, leaving 13 bases unmatched. Germline V lookup: CDR1 MNHEY, CDR2 SVGEGT. The CDR3 is made up of 18 amino acids. The CDR3 sequence is CASSLEFSGTLRTDTQYF. In DNA, the CDR3 is TGTGCCAGCAGTTTGGAGTTTAGCGGGACACTACGCACAGATACGCAGTATTTT.

The gene calls are TRBV27 and TRBJ2-1; TRBD1 or TRBD2 may be the D gene (5 bases each). The germline CDR1 and CDR2 sequences are MNHEY and SMNVEV (reference sequence). CDR3 length: 15 amino acids. The germline V and J ends were trimmed by 6 bases and 1 base, with 13 bases remaining between them. CDR3 amino acids: CASSFNGGSYNEQFF. Here the CDR3 DNA reads TGTGCCAGCAGCTTTAATGGGGGTTCCTACAATGAGCAGTTCTTC.

The rearrangement uses TRBV2 and TRBJ2-7; 11 positions agree with TRBD1. With V trimmed by 4 bases and J by 6 bases, 2 bases remained unmatched. The CDR3 totals 13 residues. The germline gives CDR1 SNHLY, CDR2 FYNNEI. This chain's CDR3 is CASSGTGGSEQYF. CDR3 coding DNA: TGTGCCAGCAGTGGGACAGGGGGCTCCGAGCAGTACTTC.

This clonotype showed up many times. This chain uses TRBV20-1 with TRBJ2-5; D may be TRBD2 (6 bases). The CDR3 is made up of 13 amino acids. Germline-derived CDR1 and CDR2 are DFQATT and SNEGSKA (reference sequence). With 6 bases removed from V and 2 bases from J, the gap between germline ends came to 13 bases. The CDR3 region is CSAWGLEQETQYF. The CDR3 region has the DNA TGCAGTGCCTGGGGACTCGAACAAGAGACCCAGTACTTC.

This clonotype was recorded at least ten times. The rearrangement joins TRBV7-6 to TRBJ1-6; D possibly corresponds to TRBD1 (5 bases). The CDR3 is 15 residues long. Deletions cut 1 base from V and 10 bases from J, with 14 bases between. The V gene's germline CDR1 is SGHVS and CDR2 FNYEAQ. Here the CDR3 DNA reads TGTGCCAGCAGCTTAGTGGGGGGAGAGGGCTCACCCCTCCACTTT. Protein: CASSLVGGEGSPLHF.

This clonotype was recorded at least ten times. A much larger clone is a single base away; this may be a read error. The chain joins TRBV2 to TRBJ1-1; 7 positions agree with TRBD1. The junction had 13 bases not matched to a gene; V was cut back by 10 bases and J by 8 bases. Germline CDR1 reads SNHLY; CDR2 reads FYNNEI. The CDR3 extends over 13 amino acids. This CDR3 reads CANRTGTVPEAFF. The DNA of the CDR3 is TGTGCCAACAGGACCGGGACAGTGCCCGAAGCTTTCTTT.

This clonotype was counted ten times or more. The rearrangement uses TRBV5-1 and TRBJ2-2, with a possible D match to TRBD2 (5 bases). CDR1 is SGHRS and CDR2 is YFSETQ in the germline V gene. The CDR3 sequence is 16 residues long. V was clipped by 0 bases and J by 1 base, with 10 bases between them. CDR3 sequence: CASSLAPGLNTGELFF. The CDR3 nucleotides are TGCGCCAGCAGCTTGGCCCCGGGATTGAACACCGGGGAGCTGTTTTTT.

The rearrangement uses TRBV11-2 and TRBJ2-6; D may correspond to TRBD1 or TRBD2 (5 bases each). The V end was cut by 4 bases, the J end by 3 bases, with 22 bases between. The CDR3 has 19 amino acids. Germline CDR1 is SGHAT and CDR2 is FQNNGV. CDR3 protein: CASSSRAGTSIGGANVLTF. The CDR3 bases are TGTGCCAGCAGCTCCCGAGCCGGGACGTCCATCGGTGGGGCCAACGTCCTGACTTTC.